A selection of T cell receptor beta chains follows, all from one sample in a study of T-cell memory formation after mild COVID-19. TCRdb fed the 5' RACE reads into MiXCR, producing one record per CDR3 protein. The data contain 500,000 to 550,000 distinct CDR3 sequences, roughly 20% of them singletons. The sequenced sample was PBMCs or a T cell subset sorted from them (not recorded which). All receptors come from an adult woman who had mild COVID-19 (a few samples of this study predate the infection). Cell type and time point are not known. Each CDR3 is given with its conserved first and last residue. Each record gives: CDR3 protein, CDR3 DNA, D gene, V gene, clone size, J gene. The D gene is left open where the match is weak. The size entry is marked missing in some rows and otherwise reads once, few, many or a size class.

CASKDSSVGYEQYF | TGCGCCAGCAAGGATTCCAGCGTGGGGTACGAGCAGTACTTC | NA | TRBV5-1 | NA | TRBJ2-7
CASSLSVGRREKLFF | TGTGCCAGCAGTTTGTCGGTAGGAAGGCGTGAAAAACTGTTTTTT | NA | TRBV12-3/TRBV12-4 | NA | TRBJ1-4
CASRMGAGGIETQYF | TGTGCCAGCCGGATGGGAGCGGGGGGTATAGAGACCCAGTACTTC | TRBD2 | TRBV25-1 | few | TRBJ2-5
CASSQERKTYGYTF | TGTGCCAGCAGCCAAGAGAGAAAGACTTATGGCTACACCTTC | NA | TRBV3-1 | few | TRBJ1-2
CASSQGRRNQPQHF | TGTGCCAGCAGCCAGGGGCGGCGAAATCAGCCCCAGCATTTT | NA | TRBV3-1 | NA | TRBJ1-5
CASSQEPIVSGGTDTQYF | TGTGCCAGCAGCCAGGAACCTATCGTCAGCGGGGGGACAGATACGCAGTATTTT | TRBD2 | TRBV4-2 | once | TRBJ2-3
CASSWTGDNTGELFF | TGTGCCAGCAGCTGGACAGGGGACAACACCGGGGAGCTGTTTTTT | TRBD1 | TRBV7-9 | few | TRBJ2-2
CASSQVGTLSETQYF | TGTGCCAGCAGCCAAGTTGGGACGCTCTCGGAGACCCAGTACTTC | NA | TRBV14 | NA | TRBJ2-5
CASSLRGGLATDTQYF | TGTGCCAGCAGCTTGCGGGGGGGTCTAGCAACAGATACGCAGTATTTT | TRBD2 | TRBV11-2 | NA | TRBJ2-3
CASSLGPGLANGYEQYF | TGTGCCAGCAGCTTAGGGCCGGGACTAGCGAACGGCTACGAGCAGTACTTC | TRBD2 | TRBV7-2 | NA | TRBJ2-7
CSVRTSGRVYEQYF | TGCAGCGTAAGGACTAGCGGGAGGGTCTACGAGCAGTACTTC | TRBD2 | TRBV29-1 | NA | TRBJ2-7
CASSSGTGSQPQHF | TGTGCCAGCAGTTCCGGGACAGGGAGTCAGCCCCAGCATTTT | TRBD1 | TRBV12-3/TRBV12-4 | few | TRBJ1-5
CSVRREALLSSYNEQFF | TGCAGCGTTCGGCGGGAGGCCTTACTAAGCTCCTACAATGAGCAGTTCTTC | TRBD2 | TRBV29-1 | few | TRBJ2-1
CATSGGQGTSGANVLTF | TGTGCCACCAGTGGTGGACAGGGCACCTCTGGGGCCAACGTCCTGACTTTC | TRBD1 | TRBV24-1 | NA | TRBJ2-6
CASKTGNNSPLHF | TGTGCCAGCAAGACAGGGAATAATTCACCCCTCCACTTT | TRBD1 | TRBV6-2/TRBV6-3 | NA | TRBJ1-6
CSAPRGASEKLFF | TGCAGTGCCCCTCGAGGGGCAAGTGAAAAACTGTTTTTT | NA | TRBV20-1 | few | TRBJ1-4
CSVQHGQETQYF | TGCAGCGTCCAACATGGCCAAGAGACCCAGTACTTC | NA | TRBV29-1 | NA | TRBJ2-5
CASSLVGQGGNTIYF | TGTGCCAGCAGTTTAGTGGGCCAGGGCGGAAACACCATATATTTT | NA | TRBV12-3/TRBV12-4 | few | TRBJ1-3
CASRFQGAREQYF | TGTGCCAGTAGGTTTCAGGGGGCGCGGGAGCAGTACTTC | TRBD1 | TRBV19 | few | TRBJ2-7
CASSPAPFTDTQYF | TGTGCCAGCAGTCCGGCCCCTTTCACAGATACGCAGTATTTT | NA | TRBV12-3/TRBV12-4 | few | TRBJ2-3
CASSLLLAGDVFF | TGTGCCAGCAGCCTCCTCTTAGCGGGAGACGTGTTCTTC | TRBD2 | TRBV7-9 | few | TRBJ2-1
CASSQETSDQETQYF | TGTGCCAGCAGTCAAGAGACTAGCGACCAAGAGACCCAGTACTTC | TRBD2 | TRBV7-2 | NA | TRBJ2-5
CASSFSSDRGAYEQYF | TGTGCCAGCAGTTTTTCTTCAGACAGGGGAGCCTACGAGCAGTACTTC | TRBD1 | TRBV28 | NA | TRBJ2-7
CASSRTGSGNTIYF | TGTGCCAGCAGTCGGACAGGGTCTGGAAACACCATATATTTT | TRBD1 | TRBV6-5 | many | TRBJ1-3
CASSYLGTRETQYF | TGTGCCAGCAGTTACTTGGGGACAAGAGAGACCCAGTACTTC | NA | TRBV6-6 | NA | TRBJ2-5
CASSYGRDRVPQPQHF | TGTGCCAGCAGTTACGGGAGGGACAGGGTCCCCCAGCCCCAGCATTTT | TRBD1 | TRBV6-6 | NA | TRBJ1-5
CASSYSKWRHPDTEAFF | TGTGCCAGCAGTTACTCGAAGTGGAGACACCCAGACACTGAAGCTTTCTTT | NA | TRBV6-5 | NA | TRBJ1-1
CASSERDEQFF | TGTGCCAGCAGTGAACGGGATGAGCAGTTCTTC | NA | TRBV2 | NA | TRBJ2-1
CASSLRARGVPSTEQYF | TGTGCCAGCAGTTTACGCGCCCGTGGGGTTCCCTCTACGGAGCAGTACTTC | NA | TRBV28 | NA | TRBJ2-7
CSARAQGLAGGFNEQFF | TGCAGTGCTAGAGCTCAGGGACTAGCGGGAGGGTTCAATGAGCAGTTCTTC | TRBD2 | TRBV20-1 | NA | TRBJ2-1
CATSRGRRGQSYGYTF | TGTGCCACCAGCAGAGGACGCAGGGGGCAATCCTATGGCTACACCTTC | TRBD1 | TRBV15 | NA | TRBJ1-2
CATSDGDGSSYEQYF | TGTGCCACCAGTGATGGGGACGGGAGCTCCTACGAGCAGTACTTC | NA | TRBV24-1 | many | TRBJ2-7
CASRIRHAEPPNTEAFF | TGTGCCAGCAGGATAAGGCATGCAGAACCGCCGAACACTGAAGCTTTCTTT | NA | TRBV12-3/TRBV12-4 | few | TRBJ1-1
CASSFVTGDYGYTF | TGTGCCAGCAGTTTTGTGACAGGGGACTATGGCTACACCTTC | TRBD1 | TRBV6-5 | few | TRBJ1-2
CASSQEKGVYYGYTF | TGCGCCAGCAGCCAAGAGAAGGGGGTCTACTATGGCTACACCTTC | NA | TRBV4-1 | NA | TRBJ1-2
CASSQDASEAFF | TGTGCCAGCAGCCAAGACGCTAGTGAAGCTTTCTTT | NA | TRBV3-1 | few | TRBJ1-1
CASSLYRGKNIQYF | TGTGCCAGCAGTTTATACAGGGGGAAAAACATTCAGTACTTC | TRBD1 | TRBV27 | few | TRBJ2-4
CASTVDRDRVSKGGKETQYF | TGTGCCAGCACCGTAGACCGGGACAGGGTTTCGAAGGGCGGAAAAGAGACCCAGTACTTC | TRBD1 | TRBV7-9 | NA | TRBJ2-5
CASSERAGGTYEQYF | TGTGCCAGCAGTGAAAGGGCGGGGGGAACCTACGAGCAGTACTTC | TRBD2 | TRBV6-1 | NA | TRBJ2-7
CASRLGQGAYNEQFF | TGTGCCAGCAGACTTGGACAGGGTGCCTACAATGAGCAGTTCTTC | TRBD1 | TRBV5-5 | few | TRBJ2-1
CASSFGTGGSQPQHF | TGTGCCAGCAGTTTTGGGACAGGCGGGAGTCAGCCCCAGCATTTT | TRBD1 | TRBV12-3/TRBV12-4 | few | TRBJ1-5
CASSVGPQGYEQYF | TGTGCCAGCAGCGTCGGCCCCCAGGGGTACGAGCAGTACTTC | NA | TRBV7-8 | NA | TRBJ2-7
CASKGDRGQYNEQFF | TGTGCCAGCAAAGGGGACAGGGGGCAATACAATGAGCAGTTCTTC | TRBD1 | TRBV2 | few | TRBJ2-1
CASSLGRGVGNTIYF | TGCGCCAGCAGCCTTGGGAGGGGGGTAGGAAACACCATATATTTT | NA | TRBV4-1 | NA | TRBJ1-3
CASIARGAHEQYF | TGTGCCAGCATCGCCCGAGGGGCGCACGAGCAGTACTTC | NA | TRBV7-9 | few | TRBJ2-7
CASSQGTAPMNTEAFF | TGTGCCAGCAGCCAAGGGACAGCCCCCATGAACACTGAAGCTTTCTTT | NA | TRBV4-2 | NA | TRBJ1-1
CASRDGMTDTQYF | TGTGCCAGCAGGGATGGGATGACAGATACGCAGTATTTT | NA | TRBV7-9 | many | TRBJ2-3
CASSRSQVGVQTQYF | TGTGCCAGCAGCCGATCCCAAGTCGGGGTACAGACCCAGTACTTC | NA | TRBV27 | NA | TRBJ2-5
CASRSGQGASGELFF | TGTGCCAGCAGATCGGGACAGGGGGCCTCCGGGGAGCTGTTTTTT | TRBD1 | TRBV7-9 | few | TRBJ2-2
CASSLGLATYEQYF | TGTGCCAGCAGCCTGGGACTAGCGACCTACGAGCAGTACTTC | TRBD2 | TRBV7-6 | NA | TRBJ2-7
CASSQGAGGNTEAFF | TGTGCCAGCAGCCAGGGAGCCGGGGGAAACACTGAAGCTTTCTTT | NA | TRBV7-2 | many | TRBJ1-1
CSARKAGGYNEQFF | TGCAGTGCTAGAAAAGCGGGAGGCTACAATGAGCAGTTCTTC | TRBD2 | TRBV20-1 | few | TRBJ2-1
CSANGPNTGELFF | TGCAGTGCTAATGGTCCTAACACCGGGGAGCTGTTTTTT | NA | TRBV20-1 | NA | TRBJ2-2
CASSETGSSYEQYF | TGTGCCAGCAGTGAGACAGGGAGCTCCTACGAGCAGTACTTC | TRBD1 | TRBV6-6 | NA | TRBJ2-7
CASSQDPPQGYTEAFF | TGTGCCAGCAGCCAAGATCCACCCCAGGGGTACACTGAAGCTTTCTTT | NA | TRBV3-1 | NA | TRBJ1-1